The 20 T cell receptor beta chains reported below all come from one sample, sequenced in a study of cytomegalovirus exposure and HLA in healthy donors. It was with 60 Vbeta and 13 Jbeta primers that the PCR ran. TCRdb's table, derived via immunoSEQ multiplex PCR, lists solely in-frame clones and lacks some. The profile shows about 190,000 clones, around four fifths of them singletons. Input material: PBMCs. The receptors were sampled from a woman between 35 and 50 years old in good health and CMV-seronegative.

The rearrangement uses TRBV4-2 and TRBJ1-2; 8 positions match TRBD1. V lost 0 bases, J lost 4 bases, and 7 bases stayed unmatched. Germline CDR1 LGHNA, CDR2 YNFKEQ. The length of the CDR3 is 16 residues. The CDR3 loop is CASSQERRQGFYGYTF. CDR3 sequence (DNA): TGTGCCAGCAGCCAAGAACGCCGACAGGGGTTCTATGGCTACACCTTC.

The chain recombines TRBV5-1 with TRBJ1-1, with D uncertain. V was clipped by 3 bases and J by 5 bases, with 14 bases between them. Germline V CDR1 and CDR2: SGHRS, YFSETQ. The CDR3 covers 14 residues. CDR3 sequence (DNA): TGCGCCAGCAGCTCGGTCACGTTCAAGACTGAAGCTTTCTTT. Translating gives CASSSVTFKTEAFF. The full variable domain, its missing parts supplied by reference TRBV5-1 and TRBJ1-1, is KAGVTQTPRYLIKTRGQQVTLSCSPISGHRSVSWYQQTPGQGLQFLFEYFSETQRNKGNFPGRFSGRQFSNSRSEMNVSTLELGDSALYLCASSSVTFKTEAFFGQGTRLTVV.

The chain links TRBV7-2 to TRBJ2-6; D gene uncertain. This CDR3 has 15 amino acids. The germline gives CDR1 SGHTA, CDR2 FQGNSA. Trimming stripped 3 bases from V and 2 bases from J, with 8 bases between. CDR3 in amino acids: CASSFELAGANVLTF. The CDR3 region has the DNA TGTGCCAGCAGCTTTGAGCTGGCTGGGGCCAACGTCCTGACTTTC.

Details on this clone: Its ends do not fully match the called genes, so a read error is possible. The gene calls are TRBV2 and TRBJ1-1, with D possibly TRBD1 on 5 matching bases. The CDR3 consists of 15 residues. CDR1 and CDR2 (germline): SNHLY, FYNNEI. The DNA of the CDR3 is TGTGCCAGCAGTGAAGCGGGCAGGGTGAAAACTGAAGCTTTCTTT. This gives the protein CASSEAGRVKTEAFF. Together with reference TRBV2 and TRBJ1-1, the CDR3 gives the full variable domain: EPEVTQTPSHQVTQMGQEVILRCVPISNHLYFYWYRQILGQKVEFLVSFYNNEISEKSEIFDDQFSVERPDGSNFTLKIRSTKLEDSAMYFCASSEAGRVKTEAFFGQGTRLTVV.

The chain recombines TRBV5-4 with TRBJ2-1; TRBD1 agrees at 8 bases. CDR1 and CDR2 from the germline V gene are SGHNT and YYREEE (reference sequence). The CDR3 is 16 amino acids. V dropped 0 bases and J dropped 0; count of bases not matched to a gene: 2. The CDR3 DNA follows: TGTGCCAGCAGCTTGGGGGACAGGAGCTCCTACAATGAGCAGTTCTTC. It yields the protein CASSLGDRSSYNEQFF. The full variable domain, rest sourced from reference TRBV5-4 and TRBJ2-1, is ETGVTQSPTHLIKTRGQQVTLRCSSQSGHNTVSWYQQALGQGPQFIFQYYREEENGRGNFPPRFSGLQFPNYSSELNVNALELDDSALYLCASSLGDRSSYNEQFFGPGTRLTVL.

The genes are TRBV19 and TRBJ2-1; no definite D call. CDR1 is LNHDA and CDR2 is SQIVND in the germline V gene (reference sequence). With 0 bases removed from V and 0 bases from J, the gap between germline ends came to 12 bases. The CDR3 sequence is 17 residues long. CDR3 protein: CASSIDRSRSSYNEQFF. CDR3 sequence (DNA): TGTGCCAGTAGTATAGATCGGTCGCGGAGCTCCTACAATGAGCAGTTCTTC.

The rearrangement links TRBV7-8 to TRBJ2-7, with D maybe TRBD2 (5 bases). Germline CDR1 and CDR2: SGHVS and FQNEAQ. V lost 0 bases, J lost 2 bases, and 11 bases lay in between. The CDR3 consists of 15 residues. The CDR3 DNA is TGTGCCAGCAGCTTAGCAAGGCTAGCCACCTACGAGCAGTACTTC. Translated: CASSLARLATYEQYF.

The chain combines TRBV7-2 with TRBJ1-2; perhaps TRBD1 as D (6 bases). Trimming stripped 3 bases from V and 6 bases from J, with 11 bases between. The CDR3 consists of 13 residues. Germline V CDR1 and CDR2: SGHTA, FQGNSA. The CDR3 DNA is TGTGCCAGCAGCTTCACAGGGATGGATGGCTACACCTTC. It is translated as CASSFTGMDGYTF.

The chain employs TRBV5-1 and TRBJ1-1; weak D call: TRBD1 (5 bases). CDR3 size: 14 residues. Germline lookup yields CDR1 SGHRS and CDR2 YFSETQ. V lost 5 bases and J lost 4, with 15 bases in between. CDR3 sequence reads: CASRVQGDGTEAFF. DNA of the CDR3: TGCGCCAGCAGGGTCCAGGGTGACGGCACTGAAGCTTTCTTT.

The CDR3 region is CASSLGDSRYEQYF. The CDR3 nucleotides are TGTGCCAGCAGCTTAGGAGATTCTCGTTACGAGCAGTACTTC. The V gene is TRBV11-2, the J gene TRBJ2-7; D uncertain. From germline, CDR1 is SGHAT and CDR2 FQNNGV. This CDR3 comprises 14 residues. V lost 1 base and J 4 bases, leaving 11 bases between the germline ends.

This clone occurred many times. The chain joins TRBV5-5 to TRBJ2-7; the match to TRBD2 covers 14 bases. Per the germline V gene, CDR1 is SGHKS and CDR2 is YYEKEE (reference sequence). The V and J ends lost 3 bases and 11 bases, in that order; junction bases with no gene match: 7. This CDR3 is built from 14 residues. The CDR3 DNA reads as TGTGCCAGCAGCTCGAGGGGACTAGCGGGAGATGAGTACTTC. It encodes CASSSRGLAGDEYF. Using reference TRBV5-5 and TRBJ2-7 for the parts outside the CDR3, the full variable domain is DAGVTQSPTHLIKTRGQQVTLRCSPISGHKSVSWYQQVLGQGPQFIFQYYEKEERGRGNFPDRFSARQFPNYSSELNVNALLLGDSALYLCASSSRGLAGDEYFGPGTRLTVT.

V gene TRBV30 combines with J gene TRBJ1-4, with unresolved D. The CDR3 has 17 amino acids. Trimming removed 3 bases at V and 13 bases at J, with 30 bases between. Germline CDR1 reads GTSNPN; CDR2 reads SVGIG (reference sequence). DNA for the CDR3: TGTGCCTGGAGCGTGCCCGGAGGCCCTAGCGTCGTTGTTTCACTGTTTTTT. Translating it yields CAWSVPGGPSVVVSLFF.

The gene calls are TRBV5-1 and TRBJ1-3, with D perhaps matching TRBD1 (5 bases). Trimming removed 4 bases from V and 9 bases from J, with 14 bases in between. From germline, CDR1 is SGHRS and CDR2 YFSETQ. The CDR3 has 13 amino acids. CDR3 protein: CASSPPVGGTIYF. In DNA, the CDR3 is TGCGCCAGCAGCCCCCCCGTCGGGGGCACCATATATTTT.

The rearrangement joins TRBV19 to TRBJ2-1, with D perhaps matching TRBD1 (6 bases). V lost 3 bases and J 3 bases, leaving 12 bases between the germline ends. The CDR3 extends over 15 amino acids. CDR1 is LNHDA, CDR2 SQIVND, per germline (reference sequence). The CDR3: CASSITGINYNEQFF. Written as DNA, the CDR3 is TGTGCCAGTAGTATTACAGGGATCAACTACAATGAGCAGTTCTTC.

This clone was seen a single time. The chain recombines TRBV5-1 with TRBJ1-1, with D tentatively TRBD1 (6 bases). The CDR3 covers 15 residues. Trimming pared 0 bases from V and 3 bases from J, leaving 12 bases between. Germline CDR1 and CDR2: SGHRS and YFSETQ. CDR3 sequence reads: CASSLEGVPDTEAFF. DNA for the CDR3: TGCGCCAGCAGCTTGGAGGGGGTACCGGACACTGAAGCTTTCTTT. Variable domain in full (rest from reference TRBV5-1 and TRBJ1-1): KAGVTQTPRYLIKTRGQQVTLSCSPISGHRSVSWYQQTPGQGLQFLFEYFSETQRNKGNFPGRFSGRQFSNSRSEMNVSTLELGDSALYLCASSLEGVPDTEAFFGQGTRLTVV.

There are a few counts of this clone. CDR3 bases: TGCAGCGTTGAAGTCGGGAGCACTGAAGCTTTCTTT. The encoded protein is CSVEVGSTEAFF. The chain is built from TRBV29-1 and TRBJ1-1; no definite D call. Trimming left V 1 base short and J 4 bases short, with 7 bases between. CDR3 length: 12 amino acids. CDR1 is SQVTM, CDR2 ANQGSEA, per germline.

J is TRBJ2-1 and V is TRBV2; possible D gene TRBD2, 5 bases. Germline CDR1 SNHLY, CDR2 FYNNEI. The CDR3 is 13 amino acids. With 5 bases removed from V and 10 bases from J, the gap between germline ends came to 15 bases. The DNA of the CDR3 is TGTGCCAGCAGTCCAACTAGTTTGGGAGAGCAGTTCTTC. This encodes CASSPTSLGEQFF.

This clone was seen more than once but under ten times. V and J are TRBV5-6 and TRBJ2-3; D remains unclear. CDR3 length: 14 residues. Trimming removed 2 bases from V and 1 base from J, with 8 bases in between. Germline lookup yields CDR1 SGHDT and CDR2 YYEEEE. The CDR3 DNA sequence: TGTGCCAGCAGCTTTCGCGTGGGCACAGATACGCAGTATTTT. Protein product: CASSFRVGTDTQYF.

The chain employs TRBV10-3 and TRBJ2-7; a weak D match, TRBD2 (5 bases). The CDR3 has 13 amino acids. The V and J ends lost 10 bases and 8 bases respectively, with 21 bases between them. Germline CDR1 reads ENHRY; CDR2 reads SYGVKD. The CDR3 protein is CATRPAAGDKQYV. DNA of the CDR3: TGTGCCACCCGCCCGGCTGCGGGTGATAAGCAGTACGTC.

The V gene is TRBV9, the J gene TRBJ2-5; weak D call: TRBD2 (6 bases). V gave up 0 bases and J gave up 1 base, with 7 bases separating them. This CDR3 contains 14 residues. CDR1 is SGDLS and CDR2 is YYNGEE in the germline V gene. The CDR3 protein is CASSVAAGQETQYF. In DNA, the CDR3 is TGTGCCAGCAGCGTAGCAGCGGGCCAAGAGACCCAGTACTTC. Full variable domain (remainder filled in from reference TRBV9 and TRBJ2-5): DSGVTQTPKHLITATGQRVTLRCSPRSGDLSVYWYQQSLDQGLQFLIQYYNGEERAKGNILERFSAQQFPDLHSELNLSSLELGDSALYFCASSVAAGQETQYFGPGTRLLVL.